The text below deals with one TCR beta chain. Antigen specificity is unknown. Unmatched junction bases numbered 4, after V lost 5 bases and J lost 4 bases. The CDR3 runs to 14 residues. Germline V gives CDR1 SGHRS, CDR2 YFSETQ. These data come from a study of cytomegalovirus exposure and HLA in healthy donors. Study conclusions and caveats: In a later analysis, common viral pathogens appeared linked to several of the most significant clusters.

Vbeta (60) and Jbeta (13) primers were used in the PCR. Data came from immunoSEQ multiplex PCR; TCRdb stores just in-frame clones and leaves some out. The repertoire holds about 140,000 clones, with about three quarters as singletons. Material: PBMCs. The V and J genes are TRBV5-1 and TRBJ2-7; 12 nucleotides match TRBD1. The clonotype comes from a male donor in good health and CMV-seronegative. The CDR3 nucleotides are TGCGCCAGCAGATCGGGACAGGGGGCTTACGAGCAGTACTTC. Translating gives CASRSGQGAYEQYF.